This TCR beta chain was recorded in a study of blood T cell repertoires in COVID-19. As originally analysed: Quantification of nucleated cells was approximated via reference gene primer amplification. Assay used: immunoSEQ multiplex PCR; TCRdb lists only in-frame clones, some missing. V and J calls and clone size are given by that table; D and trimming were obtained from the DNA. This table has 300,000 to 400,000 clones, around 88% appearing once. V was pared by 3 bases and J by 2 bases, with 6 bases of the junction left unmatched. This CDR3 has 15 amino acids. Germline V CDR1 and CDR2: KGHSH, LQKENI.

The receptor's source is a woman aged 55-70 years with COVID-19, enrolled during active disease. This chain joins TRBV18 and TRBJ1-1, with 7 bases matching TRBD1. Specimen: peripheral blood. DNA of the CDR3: TGTGCCAGCTCACCTGCCGGGACAGTTAACACTGAAGCTTTCTTT. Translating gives CASSPAGTVNTEAFF.